The present entry profiles one T cell receptor beta chain with its context. This CDR3 region has 14 residues. Germline CDR1 is SGDLS and CDR2 is YYNGEE. Unmatched junction bases numbered 1, after V lost 2 bases and J lost 6 bases. This record comes from a study of technical replicates of blood from a few donors. Clones were sequenced by immunoSEQ multiplex PCR, and TCRdb holds only the in-frame ones, with some missing. The data contain 75,000 to 100,000 clones, about 89% of them singletons. V gene TRBV9 combines with J gene TRBJ1-4; 10 bases map to TRBD1. The specimen was T cells isolated from PBMCs. The TCR comes from a human donor in good health. The CDR3 spells CASSVDRGDEKLFF. The CDR3 DNA sequence: TGTGCCAGCAGCGTGGACAGGGGGGATGAAAAACTGTTTTTT.